This T cell receptor (beta chain) was observed in a study of beta chain features in type 1 diabetes (dated by TCRdb to between 2018 and 2020). General notes on the study: Mean age, gender distribution, total cell number and subset yield were not different between patients and healthy donors. A total of roughly 98,000,000 sorted cells were examined across all samples, and a strong correlation was observed between cell number per subset and RNA yield. In the study, TCRB repertoires of sorted circulating CD4+ T cell subsets from recently diagnosed type 1 diabetes patients were compared with those of matched healthy donors. Whereas all 30 or so donors provided naive and central memory subsets, regulatory and stem cell-like memory subsets were isolated from just 8 patients and roughly eight healthy donors.

Each donor gave one peripheral blood draw, roughly 110 mL on average, collected into heparinised tubes. Naive, central memory, regulatory and stem cell-like memory CD4+ T cells were sorted on a BD FACSAria II using a panel including CD45RO, CCR7, CD25, CD127, CD95 and CD27. A purity above 98% was achieved for all sorted populations. PBMCs were isolated immediately by Lymphoprep density gradient centrifugation and stained directly without culture. So that batch effects would be minimized, each experiment stained and sorted samples in pairs, pairing one healthy donor with one patient. The study at large found these results: At VDJ recombination sites, patients with type 1 diabetes made fewer insertions and deleted more nucleotides, a pattern implying thymic rearrangement abnormalities. The naive, central memory and regulatory TCRB repertoires appeared to resemble one another more closely among patients than among healthy donors. PCR may preferentially amplify shorter templates, but because patient and control samples were amplified and corrected together, any resulting skew would affect both groups equally. Because cDNA was sequenced instead of genomic DNA, activated cells with high expression could be over-represented, although the groups did not differ in activation or CD3 levels. Because small numbers of individuals were included in the HLA sub-analyses, any influence of HLA type on TCRB rearrangement was left unresolved. A moderate but significant shortening of TCRB CDR3 length was observed in type 1 diabetes patients in all four CD4+ subsets.

The entire isolated RNA was reverse transcribed using the High Capacity cDNA Reverse Transcription Kit, and thus expressed TCRB transcripts were sequenced. Deep immunoSEQ sequencing was applied to naive, central memory and regulatory T cell samples, giving an average of about 3.8 million total reads per sample. Sorted cells were lysed in RLT buffer and RNA was extracted with DNase-treated RNeasy Micro or Mini kits, depending on cell number. To prevent cross-contamination, every cell subset was processed on its own, while patient and healthy donor samples were processed together. The immunoSEQ multiplex PCR was used to amplify TCRB sequences from cDNA, generating 87-bp fragments that spanned the CDR3 region. Sequencing of the amplicons was done on the Illumina HiSeq platform. In the source study's methods: PCR bias was corrected computationally using synthetic template baselines, and reads within Hamming distance 2 were collapsed, with unmergeable singletons discarded. Reads were aligned against IMGT to assign V, D and J genes, CDR3 length and insertions or deletions at six rearrangement sites. Clonotype counts were normalized to sorted cell number within each subset before computing true diversity and Gini coefficients with the tcR R package. The overlap coefficient, calculated on TCRB nucleotide sequences, was used to quantify repertoire sharing. Out-of-frame TCRB sequences from naive cells were analyzed as a proxy for the pre-selection repertoire. Entries here come from immuneACCESS through TCRdb and include only in-frame sequences with V and J called. Some clones fail to appear in such tables; in the studies checked, an unresolved V gene covers under half of the shortfall, and the cause of the remainder is unknown. The V and J calls and clone size come from that table; D and trimming were worked out from the DNA. For this sample the table gives hundreds of thousands of clones, of which 13% were detected only once. Less than 0.025% of the sample is in the top ten clones.

The germline V gene sets CDR1 to MGHDK and CDR2 to SYGVNS. The CDR3 runs 16 residues from the cysteine to the phenylalanine. Of all the DNA, just the CDR3 is kept, 48 bases in frame from base 1. The junction shows trimming of 6 bases on V and 3 bases on J, plus 21 bases between the germline ends. The sample holds a few counts of this clone. The antigen it binds to is not known. No quality values exist for individual bases; no much larger clone is one base distant. This clonotype was obtained from a young man with type 1 diabetes. Sequenced material: naive CD4+ T cells from blood. Taken with the paper, the label for cell subset or site translates to: true naive CD4+ T cells. The rearranged segments are TRBV25-1 and TRBJ2-7; matching of 6 bases hints at TRBD1 as the D gene. The nucleotides read TGTGCCAGCAGCGTCCAGGGGTTCTTTCTTGGCTACGAGCAGTACTTC. Translation gives CASSVQGFFLGYEQYF.